These 22 T cell receptor beta chains were sequenced from one sample in a study of cytomegalovirus exposure and HLA in healthy donors. The study ran its PCR with 60 Vbeta and 13 Jbeta primers. Some clones are missing from TCRdb's copy, which holds only in-frame ones; the method was immunoSEQ multiplex PCR. The table lists 140,000 or so clones, roughly 68% of them singletons, with roughly 4.7% in the top ten. The sample taken for sequencing was PBMCs. All receptors derive from a man in his 60s in good health and CMV-seronegative.

The rearrangement links TRBV7-3 to TRBJ2-1; possibly TRBD2 for D (6 bases). V was pared by 5 bases and J by 10 bases, with 15 bases between. There are 13 residues in the CDR3. Germline values: CDR1 SGHTA, CDR2 FQGTGA. This CDR3 reads CASSLIGRPEQFF. The CDR3 DNA follows: TGTGCCAGCAGCCTTATTGGGAGGCCCGAGCAGTTCTTC.

J is TRBJ2-1 and V is TRBV5-4; the match to TRBD1 covers 8 bases. Per the germline V gene, CDR1 is SGHNT and CDR2 is YYREEE (reference sequence). Trimming at V came to 4 bases and at J to 2 bases, leaving 5 bases not matched to a gene. The CDR3 length is 15 residues. The CDR3 DNA sequence: TGTGCCAGCAGCCCGGGACAGGTTGCCTACAATGAGCAGTTCTTC. Residues: CASSPGQVAYNEQFF.

The CDR3 here is CASSRGGVVGATDTQYF. CDR3 in DNA: TGTGCCAGCAGCCGGGGGGGGGTAGTGGGAGCCACAGATACGCAGTATTTT. The chain is built from TRBV5-4 and TRBJ2-3; TRBD2 agrees at 8 bases. CDR1 and CDR2 from the germline V gene are SGHNT and YYREEE (reference sequence). The CDR3 sequence is 17 residues long. J was trimmed by 2 bases and V by 4 bases; bases with no gene match: 12.

This chain uses TRBV15 with TRBJ2-7; D uncertain. CDR1 and CDR2 from the germline V gene are LNHNV and YYDKDF (reference sequence). The V and J ends lost 0 bases and 0 bases respectively, with 6 bases between them. CDR3 length: 14 residues. CDR3 nucleotides: TGTGCCACCAGCAGAGAGAGAACCTCCTACGAGCAGTACTTC. This gives the protein CATSRERTSYEQYF. Together with reference TRBV15 and TRBJ2-7, the CDR3 gives the full variable domain: DAMVIQNPRYQVTQFGKPVTLSCSQTLNHNVMYWYQQKSSQAPKLLFHYYDKDFNNEADTPDNFQSRRPNTSFCFLDIRSPGLGDTAMYLCATSRERTSYEQYFGPGTRLTVT.

The rearrangement joins TRBV4-1 to TRBJ1-1; D gene uncertain. Germline CDR1 MGHRA, CDR2 YSYEKL. V was pared by 0 bases and J by 4 bases, with 12 bases between. The length of the CDR3 is 15 residues. The CDR3 sequence is CASSQEGVAGTEAFF. In DNA form, the CDR3 reads TGCGCCAGCAGCCAAGAAGGCGTGGCGGGCACTGAAGCTTTCTTT.

This rearrangement joins TRBV6-1 to TRBJ1-4, with TRBD1 identical over 7 bases. Per germline, CDR1 MNHNS and CDR2 SASEGT. Trimming at V came to 6 bases and at J to 7 bases, leaving 8 bases not matched to a gene. The CDR3 has 14 amino acids. The CDR3 region has the DNA TGTGCCAGCAGCGCAGACAGGGCGGGTGAAAAACTGTTTTTT. Translation gives CASSADRAGEKLFF.

The chain employs TRBV2 and TRBJ2-1, with 8 bases aligning to TRBD2. The germline CDR1 and CDR2 sequences are SNHLY and FYNNEI. This CDR3 spans 16 amino acids. Trimming removed 6 bases from V and 0 bases from J; junction bases left unmatched: 7. CDR3 coding DNA: TGTGCCAGCAGATTTCCCGGGACTAGCTCCTACAATGAGCAGTTCTTC. It translates to CASRFPGTSSYNEQFF.

The chain recombines TRBV19 with TRBJ1-5, with 8 bases that match TRBD1. After removal of 9 bases from V and 4 bases from J, the junction contained 5 bases not matched to a gene. The CDR3 loop spans 13 amino acids. Germline-derived CDR1 and CDR2 are LNHDA and SQIVND (reference sequence). The CDR3 loop is CASLDRVNQPQHF. The CDR3 nucleotides read TGTGCCAGCTTGGACAGGGTTAATCAGCCCCAGCATTTT.

The chain uses TRBV7-6 and TRBJ1-4; TRBD1 might be the D (5 bases). Germline V gene lookup returns CDR1 SGHVS and CDR2 FNYEAQ. CDR3 length: 15 amino acids. Trimming left V 0 bases short and J 1 base short, with 6 bases between. The CDR3 nucleotides read TGTGCCAGCAGCTTAGCTCAGGGAACTAATGAAAAACTGTTTTTT. It specifies CASSLAQGTNEKLFF.

As DNA, the CDR3 is TGTGCCAGCAATTCGGGGGGTCGGCAGGGGGCGACCCAGTACTTC. It encodes CASNSGGRQGATQYF. V and J are TRBV19 and TRBJ2-5; possibly TRBD1 for D (8 bases). CDR1 LNHDA and CDR2 SQIVND come from the germline V gene (reference sequence). V was shortened by 9 bases and J by 7 bases, with 24 bases between the two germline ends. The CDR3 spans 15 residues.

The chain carries TRBV28 and TRBJ2-1, with no clear D. The CDR3 extends over 11 amino acids. Germline assignment: CDR1 MDHEN and CDR2 SYDVKM. Between the trimmed V and J ends, which lost 4 bases and 8 bases, there was a span of 6 bases. CDR3: CASSSIYEQFF. The CDR3 nucleotides are TGTGCCAGCAGTTCTATCTATGAGCAGTTCTTC.

This clone has more than one count but fewer than ten. The J gene is TRBJ2-7, the V gene TRBV7-9; D gene uncertain. With 5 bases removed from V and 2 bases from J, the gap between germline ends came to 16 bases. The germline gives CDR1 SEHNR, CDR2 FQNEAQ (reference sequence). CDR3 length equals 15 residues. The CDR3 DNA sequence: TGTGCCAGCAGCAAAACAAACGTGGTCGCCTACGAGCAGTACTTC. This translates into CASSKTNVVAYEQYF.

The chain has TRBV5-5 and TRBJ2-7, with 7 bases lining up with TRBD1. The ends lost 0 bases at V and 0 bases at J; junction bases unmatched: 3. This CDR3 comprises 15 residues. Germline V gives CDR1 SGHKS, CDR2 YYEKEE (reference sequence). DNA for the CDR3: TGTGCCAGCAGCTTGGCCGGGGACAGCTCCTACGAGCAGTACTTC. It is translated as CASSLAGDSSYEQYF.

V is TRBV11-2 and J is TRBJ1-3; 7 bases fit TRBD1. Losses at the gene ends were 5 bases for V and 4 bases for J; bases not matched to a gene: 8. The CDR3 runs 15 residues. Germline V gives CDR1 SGHAT, CDR2 FQNNGV. This chain's CDR3 is CASSHYRGGGNTIYF. The DNA for the CDR3 is TGTGCCAGCAGCCATTACAGGGGCGGAGGAAACACCATATATTTT.

The rearrangement joins TRBV5-1 to TRBJ2-2; 7 nucleotides match TRBD1. Germline-derived CDR1 and CDR2 are SGHRS and YFSETQ. This CDR3 has 15 amino acids. V shed 0 bases and J 6 bases; nucleotides not matched to a gene: 5. CDR3 in amino acids: CASSLALQGSGELFF. In DNA form, the CDR3 reads TGCGCCAGCAGCTTGGCGTTACAGGGGTCCGGGGAGCTGTTTTTT.

The chain links TRBV6-6 to TRBJ1-5, with D perhaps matching TRBD1 (6 bases). Trimming took 5 bases from V and 4 from J, leaving 6 bases between them. The germline gives CDR1 MNHNY, CDR2 SVGAGI (reference sequence). This CDR3 comprises 12 residues. Written as DNA, the CDR3 is TGTGCCAGCAGTACAGGGAATCAGCCCCAGCATTTT. As protein: CASSTGNQPQHF.

This chain links TRBV18 with TRBJ2-2, with 15 bases that match TRBD2. Germline loops: CDR1 KGHSH, CDR2 LQKENI. Losses at the gene ends were 4 bases for V and 4 bases for J; bases not matched to a gene: 7. This CDR3 comprises 18 residues. This chain's CDR3 is CASSLSGLAGGSTGELFF. The CDR3 DNA reads as TGTGCCAGCTCACTCTCCGGACTAGCGGGAGGGTCCACCGGGGAGCTGTTTTTT.

V usage is TRBV2 and J usage is TRBJ1-2; 12 nucleotides match TRBD1. Germline CDR1 reads SNHLY; CDR2 reads FYNNEI. The CDR3 is 14 amino acids. With V trimmed by 7 bases and J by 6 bases, 6 bases remained unmatched. CDR3 nucleotides: TGTGCCAGCAAGAGGGGACAGGGGGCACATGGCTACACCTTC. As protein: CASKRGQGAHGYTF.

The V and J genes are TRBV5-6 and TRBJ2-5; the D is unclear. The CDR3 has 15 residues. Looked up from germline, CDR1 is SGHDT and CDR2 is YYEEEE. V lost 2 bases to trimming and J lost 2 bases, with 13 bases between them. CDR3 nucleotides: TGTGCCAGCAGCTTCCGGGTCGTCGTACAAGAGACCCAGTACTTC. It specifies CASSFRVVVQETQYF.

The chain employs TRBV7-3 and TRBJ1-1, with TRBD1 matching 7 bases. This CDR3 spans 12 amino acids. Germline CDR1 reads SGHTA; CDR2 reads FQGTGA. The junction had 9 bases not matched to a gene; V was cut back by 5 bases and J by 12 bases. CDR3 sequence: CASSTSTGKPFF. For the CDR3, the DNA is TGTGCCAGCAGCACATCGACAGGGAAACCTTTCTTT.

This chain connects TRBV10-1 to TRBJ2-2; D is ambiguous. Trimming took off 6 bases at V and 4 bases at J, with 9 bases between the two ends. There are 13 residues in the CDR3. Germline loops: CDR1 WNHNN, CDR2 SYGVQD (reference sequence). In DNA, the CDR3 is TGCGCCAGCAGCGCCTCAGGCACCGGGGAGCTGTTTTTT. This sequence encodes CASSASGTGELFF.

The J gene is TRBJ2-3, the V gene TRBV7-9, with a tentative D call TRBD2 (5 bases). The germline CDR1 and CDR2 sequences are SEHNR and FQNEAQ (reference sequence). The length of the CDR3 is 13 residues. Trimming pared 4 bases from V and 2 bases from J, leaving 7 bases between. CDR3: CASSYDYTDTQYF. CDR3 nucleotide sequence: TGTGCCAGCAGCTACGACTACACAGATACGCAGTATTTT.